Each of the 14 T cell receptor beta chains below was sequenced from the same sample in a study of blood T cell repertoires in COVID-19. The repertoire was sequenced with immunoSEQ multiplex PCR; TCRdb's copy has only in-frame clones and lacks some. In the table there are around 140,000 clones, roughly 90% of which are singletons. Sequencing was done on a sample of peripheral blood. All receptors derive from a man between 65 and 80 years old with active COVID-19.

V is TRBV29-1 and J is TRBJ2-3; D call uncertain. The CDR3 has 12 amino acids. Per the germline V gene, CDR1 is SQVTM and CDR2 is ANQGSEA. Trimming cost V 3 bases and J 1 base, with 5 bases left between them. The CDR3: CSVDYGTDTQYF. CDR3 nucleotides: TGCAGCGTTGACTATGGCACAGATACGCAGTATTTT.

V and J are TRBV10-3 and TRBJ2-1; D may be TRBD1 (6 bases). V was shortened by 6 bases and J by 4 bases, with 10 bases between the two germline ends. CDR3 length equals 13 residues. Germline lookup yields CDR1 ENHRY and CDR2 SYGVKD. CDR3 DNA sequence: TGTGCCATCAGGCAGGGGAGTTACAATGAGCAGTTCTTC. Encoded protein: CAIRQGSYNEQFF.

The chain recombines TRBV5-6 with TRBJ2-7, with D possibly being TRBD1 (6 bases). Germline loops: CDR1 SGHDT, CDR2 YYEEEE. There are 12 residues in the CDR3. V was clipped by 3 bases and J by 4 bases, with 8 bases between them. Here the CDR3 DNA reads TGTGCCAGCAGCTCCGGACAGTACGAGCAGTACTTC. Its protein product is CASSSGQYEQYF.

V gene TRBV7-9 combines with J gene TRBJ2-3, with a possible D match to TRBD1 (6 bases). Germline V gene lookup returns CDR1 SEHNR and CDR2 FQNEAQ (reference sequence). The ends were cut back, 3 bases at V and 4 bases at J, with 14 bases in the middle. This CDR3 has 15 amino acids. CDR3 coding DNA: TGTGCCAGCAGCTTGAGGCAGGGACACGCAGATACGCAGTATTTT. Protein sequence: CASSLRQGHADTQYF.

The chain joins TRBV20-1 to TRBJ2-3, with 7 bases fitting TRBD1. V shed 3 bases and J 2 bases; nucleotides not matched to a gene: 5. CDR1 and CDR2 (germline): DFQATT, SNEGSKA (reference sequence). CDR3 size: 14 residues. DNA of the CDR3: TGCAGTGCTAGTTTGGGGACAGCCACAGATACGCAGTATTTT. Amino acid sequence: CSASLGTATDTQYF.

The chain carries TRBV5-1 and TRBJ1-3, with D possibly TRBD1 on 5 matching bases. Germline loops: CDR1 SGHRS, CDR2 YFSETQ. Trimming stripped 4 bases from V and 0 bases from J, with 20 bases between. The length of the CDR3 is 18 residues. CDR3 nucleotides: TGCGCCAGCAGCCATAGAAGAGATACAGGTACCTCTGGAAACACCATATATTTT. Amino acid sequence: CASSHRRDTGTSGNTIYF.

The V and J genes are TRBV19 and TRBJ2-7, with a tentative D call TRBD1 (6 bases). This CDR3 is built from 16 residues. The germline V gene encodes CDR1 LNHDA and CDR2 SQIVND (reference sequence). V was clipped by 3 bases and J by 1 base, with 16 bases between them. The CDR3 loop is CASSIKDRSLSYEQYF. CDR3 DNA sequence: TGTGCCAGTAGTATCAAGGACAGAAGCCTATCCTACGAGCAGTACTTC.

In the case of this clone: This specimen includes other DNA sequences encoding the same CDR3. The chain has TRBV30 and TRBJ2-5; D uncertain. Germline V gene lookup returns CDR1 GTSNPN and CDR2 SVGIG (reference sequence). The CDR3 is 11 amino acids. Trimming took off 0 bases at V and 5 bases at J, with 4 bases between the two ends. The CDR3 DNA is TGTGCCTGGAGTGTACAGGAGACCCAGTACTTC. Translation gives CAWSVQETQYF.

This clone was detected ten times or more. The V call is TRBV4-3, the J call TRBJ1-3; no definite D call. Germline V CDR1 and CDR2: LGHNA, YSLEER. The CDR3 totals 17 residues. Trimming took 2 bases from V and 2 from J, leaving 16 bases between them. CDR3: CASSQRSGGRAGNTIYF. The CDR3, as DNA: TGCGCCAGCAGCCAAAGATCGGGAGGAAGGGCTGGAAACACCATATATTTT.

CDR3 coding DNA: TGTGCCAGCAGTTCCACCTTGGCAGGGAGGATTGTCTATGGCTACACCTTC. Its translation: CASSSTLAGRIVYGYTF. This rearrangement joins TRBV28 to TRBJ1-2; perhaps TRBD1 as D (5 bases). The germline V and J ends were trimmed by 4 bases and 4 bases, with 22 bases remaining between them. This CDR3 comprises 17 residues. In germline, CDR1 is MDHEN, CDR2 SYDVKM.

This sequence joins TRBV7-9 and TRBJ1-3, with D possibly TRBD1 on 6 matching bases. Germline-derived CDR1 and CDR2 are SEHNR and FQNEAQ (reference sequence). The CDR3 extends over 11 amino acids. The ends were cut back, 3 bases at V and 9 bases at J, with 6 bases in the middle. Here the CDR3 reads CASSLGATIYF. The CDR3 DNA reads TGTGCCAGCAGCTTGGGGGCCACCATATATTTT.

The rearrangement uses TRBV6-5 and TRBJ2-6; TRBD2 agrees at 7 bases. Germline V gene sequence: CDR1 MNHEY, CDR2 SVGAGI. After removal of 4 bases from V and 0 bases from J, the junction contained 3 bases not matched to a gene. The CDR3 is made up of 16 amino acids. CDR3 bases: TGTGCCAGCAGTTGGGGGGGGACCTCTGGGGCCAACGTCCTGACTTTC. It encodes CASSWGGTSGANVLTF.

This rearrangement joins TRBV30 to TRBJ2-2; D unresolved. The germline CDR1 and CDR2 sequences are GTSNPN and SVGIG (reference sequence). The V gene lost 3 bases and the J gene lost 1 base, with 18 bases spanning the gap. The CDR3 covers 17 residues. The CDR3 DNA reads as TGTGCCTGGAGGGAGTTCGCCGCAAGGCAGAACACCGGGGAGCTGTTTTTT. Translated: CAWREFAARQNTGELFF.

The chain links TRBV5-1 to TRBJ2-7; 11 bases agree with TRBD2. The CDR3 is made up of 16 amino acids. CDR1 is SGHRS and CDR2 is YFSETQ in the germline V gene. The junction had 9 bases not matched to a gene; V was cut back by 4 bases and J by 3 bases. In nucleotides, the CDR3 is TGCGCCAGCAGCCCCCGGGGACTAGCGGAATTCTACGAGCAGTACTTC. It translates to CASSPRGLAEFYEQYF.